Listed below are T cell receptor beta chains from one sample, sequenced in a study of identical twins. Each CDR3 protein is one row after TCRdb ran MiXCR on the 5' RACE reads. The sample holds around 240,000 distinct CDR3 sequences, about 11% seen once. Sequences were obtained from memory T cells sorted from blood. Source of these receptors: a man aged 45-65 years in good health. CDR3s include the opening cysteine and the closing phenylalanine or tryptophan. The order of the fields is V gene, clone size, D gene, J gene, CDR3 protein, CDR3 DNA. D genes are given only for firm matches. Some rows mark clone size as missing; the rest say once, few, many or name a class of expanded clone.

TRBV7-8	many	NA	TRBJ1-3	CASSLAAGLDGNTIYF	TGTGCCAGCAGCTTAGCGGCAGGCTTGGACGGAAACACCATATATTTT
TRBV7-2	few	NA	TRBJ2-4	CASSPEAFFLAKNIQYF	TGTGCCAGCAGCCCGGAGGCCTTTTTCCTAGCCAAAAACATTCAGTACTTC
TRBV20-1	many	TRBD2	TRBJ2-3	CSARGLTSGNTDTQYF	TGCAGTGCTAGAGGTTTAACTAGCGGGAACACAGATACGCAGTATTTT
TRBV5-5	many	NA	TRBJ2-1	CASRDRREQFF	TGTGCCAGCAGGGACCGTAGGGAGCAGTTCTTC
TRBV6-6	many	NA	TRBJ2-3	CASSYSRERADTQYF	TGTGCCAGCAGTTACTCAAGGGAGCGTGCAGATACGCAGTATTTT
TRBV7-9	many	NA	TRBJ2-7	CASSLASGQKAYEQYF	TGTGCCAGCAGCTTAGCGAGCGGGCAAAAGGCCTACGAGCAGTACTTC
TRBV10-3	NA	NA	TRBJ1-6	CAISESQGWSLHF	TGTGCCATCAGTGAGTCGCAGGGTTGGTCCCTCCACTTT
TRBV4-1	NA	NA	TRBJ2-5	CASSQVGNSETQYF	TGCGCCAGCAGCCAAGTCGGCAACTCCGAGACCCAGTACTTC
TRBV18	many	TRBD2	TRBJ2-5	CASSPPGGRETQYF	TGTGCCAGCTCACCACCGGGAGGGCGAGAGACCCAGTACTTC
TRBV12-3/TRBV12-4	many	TRBD1	TRBJ1-6	CASSGQGVGNSPLHF	TGTGCCAGCAGCGGACAGGGAGTGGGTAATTCACCCCTCCACTTT
TRBV28	NA	NA	TRBJ2-3	CASCDSTDTQYF	TGTGCCAGCTGTGACAGCACAGATACGCAGTATTTT
TRBV20-1	NA	NA	TRBJ2-7	CSARLRASYEQYF	TGCAGTGCCAGACTCAGGGCTTCCTACGAGCAGTACTTC
TRBV25-1	NA	NA	TRBJ1-1	CASSGLQTMNTEAFF	TGTGCCAGCAGTGGTCTCCAAACCATGAACACTGAAGCTTTCTTT
TRBV29-1	NA	TRBD2	TRBJ2-4	CSAGTSRSRNIQYF	TGCAGCGCCGGGACTAGCAGATCCCGGAACATTCAGTACTTC
TRBV12-3/TRBV12-4	many	TRBD1	TRBJ2-7	CASRAGTGTNEQYF	TGTGCCAGCAGGGCCGGGACAGGGACCAACGAGCAGTACTTC
TRBV6-2/TRBV6-3	many	TRBD2	TRBJ2-1	CASTTGTSGQEQFF	TGTGCCAGCACCACCGGGACTAGCGGACAAGAGCAGTTCTTC
TRBV11-3	few	NA	TRBJ2-5	CASSAGLAIQETQYF	TGTGCCAGCAGCGCCGGACTCGCAATTCAAGAGACCCAGTACTTC
TRBV5-5	NA	NA	TRBJ1-4	CASSWGSPTNEKLFF	TGTGCCAGCAGCTGGGGGTCGCCAACTAATGAAAAACTGTTTTTT
TRBV20-1	few	TRBD2	TRBJ2-5	CSARDSGEGSRETQYF	TGCAGTGCTAGAGATAGCGGGGAGGGCAGCAGGGAGACCCAGTACTTC
TRBV29-1	few	NA	TRBJ2-1	CSVSQGGDNEQFF	TGCAGCGTCTCCCAGGGGGGTGACAATGAGCAGTTCTTC
TRBV6-1	many	NA	TRBJ1-5	CASSPTKTSNQPQHF	TGTGCCAGCAGTCCTACGAAAACTAGCAATCAGCCCCAGCATTTT
TRBV14	few	TRBD2	TRBJ2-1	CASRSAGSGNEQFF	TGTGCCAGCAGATCAGCGGGATCCGGCAATGAGCAGTTCTTC
TRBV28	few	TRBD2	TRBJ2-4	CASSLFNSGGTKNIQYF	TGTGCCAGCAGTTTATTTAATTCGGGGGGGACCAAAAACATTCAGTACTTC
TRBV12-3/TRBV12-4	many	NA	TRBJ1-6	CASSLGTGQGYSPLHF	TGTGCCAGCAGTTTAGGAACAGGGCAGGGGTACTCACCCCTCCACTTT
TRBV12-3/TRBV12-4	NA	NA	TRBJ2-7	CASRHGSPRFYEQYF	TGTGCCAGCCGCCACGGGAGTCCCCGCTTCTACGAGCAGTACTTC
TRBV5-6	many	NA	TRBJ1-1	CASSLVGEVRTEAFF	TGTGCCAGCAGCTTGGTTGGGGAGGTAAGGACTGAAGCTTTCTTT
TRBV7-7	few	NA	TRBJ2-5	CASSLESGVWGTQETQYF	TGTGCTAGCAGCTTAGAATCGGGGGTTTGGGGTACGCAAGAGACCCAGTACTTC
TRBV4-2	many	TRBD2	TRBJ2-3	CASSLGLAGGSGNTQYF	TGTGCCAGCAGCCTCGGACTAGCGGGGGGCTCGGGGAATACGCAGTATTTT
TRBV6-5	many	NA	TRBJ1-4	CASSYLQFNEKLFF	TGTGCCAGCAGTTATCTGCAGTTTAATGAAAAACTGTTTTTT
TRBV10-2	few	NA	TRBJ2-7	CASKARDREQYF	TGCGCCAGCAAGGCGAGAGACCGCGAGCAGTACTTC
TRBV6-1	many	TRBD1	TRBJ2-7	CASRGPGQGSSQQYF	TGTGCCAGCCGGGGTCCGGGACAGGGTAGTTCTCAGCAGTACTTC